This T cell receptor beta chain was found in a study of T cell repertoires in cytomegalovirus infection. For the study at large: Matching HLA type, along with CMV infection, was indicated by public TCR beta signatures. Study-wide results and caveats: The study identified carriers of CMV plus the relevant HLA from cumulative public TCR beta family frequency.

This clonotype was counted only a few times. The target antigen is unknown. V shed 2 bases, J shed 8 bases, and the junction held 7 bases outside the gene matches. The CDR3 loop spans 16 amino acids. Germline values: CDR1 SGHDT, CDR2 YYEEEE. Each CDR3 protein gets one entry after TCRdb re-called the reads with MiXCR. The sample records some 900,000 distinct CDR3 sequences, around a third being singletons. Specimen: cultured CD8+ T cells from PBMCs, collected from culture after CMV antigen stimulation. The source of this sequence is a human donor in good health (CMV status not recorded). Some clones in this sample may be carry-over from other donors' samples. V usage is TRBV5-6 and J usage is TRBJ2-1, with 13 positions matching TRBD2. The CDR3 loop is CASSFTSGGAIYEQFF. Written as DNA, the CDR3 is TGTGCCAGCAGCTTCACTAGCGGGGGGGCAATCTATGAGCAGTTCTTC.